The sequence of this T cell receptor beta chain was determined in a study of shared clonotypes between healthy human individuals (dated by TCRdb to about 2020). About the investigation overall: A few men and two women, aged 18 to 49 years, made up the cohort. For each donor, three plates each were used for CD4 naive and CD4 memory, two plates were used for CD8 naive, and one plate was used for CD8 memory. Libraries were prepared and TCR repertoires were sequenced by different laboratories using diverse techniques, in order to increase sequencing depth and limit assay-specific biases. Leukapheresis yielded between about 0.94 and 9 billion PBMCs per donor. Blood TCR repertoires of 5 or 6 healthy adults were deeply sequenced to estimate repertoire size and the extent of clonotype sharing between individuals. What the study reported, not specific to this receptor: Only blood was sampled, and tissue TCR repertoires likely differ from those in blood. Even with the large sequencing depth, rarefaction of the sorted-subset datasets indicated that sequencing was incomplete. Clonotypes shared by all four sorted-subset donors showed higher generation probabilities than non-shared clonotypes. Naive subsets generally had larger estimated clonotype richness than memory subsets did. Because the study included a small number of donors, the genetic and exposure-history diversity represented was limited. Based on pairwise subsampling, the degree of clonotype sharing among donors was expected to be affected by sequencing depth. When a handful of donors were compared, the shared fraction of clonotypes was about 5.4% for naive CD4, about 4% for naive CD8, about 2.4% for memory CD4, and 0.4% for memory CD8.

Using the deep immunoSEQ assay, TCR CDR3 regions were amplified from genomic DNA by multiplex PCR. For each cell subset, the extracted genomic DNA was distributed evenly across all wells of several immunoSEQ 96-well plates, and each plate served as one replicate. For sorted subsets, each replicate PCR was loaded with approximately 0.2 ug genomic DNA, equivalent to 25,000 to 30,000 T cell genomes. The purified libraries were quantified using a Qubit 3.0 fluorometer, sized with a Bioanalyzer 2100, and then quantified again using the KAPA Library Quantification kit. Every immunoSEQ 96-well plate was sequenced on a dedicated single-read 150-cycle Illumina NextSeq 550 flow cell. The original pipeline was this. Because the immunoSEQ output held only junctional sequences and lacked quality scores, the filtering could not match the filtering applied to full-length reads. Sequences were annotated with PyIR, a Python wrapper for IgBLAST v1.9, and V/J genes and CDR3 were assigned using IMGT germline references. Any read was removed if the V/J assignment was weak (E-value above 1e-6), the CDR3 was missing, or the read contained stop codons, out-of-frame junctions, or ambiguous translated residues. A V3J clonotype was defined by an identical inferred V gene, J gene, and CDR3 amino acid sequence. Percentage overlap between repertoires was calculated by dividing the number of shared unique clonotypes by the size of the smaller repertoire. RTK rarefaction, the Chao1 estimator, and Recon v2.1 estimates of unobserved clonotypes were used to assess repertoire richness. For all TCRbeta clonotypes obtained by the gDNA method from several donors, generation probabilities were computed with OLGA. In its TCRdb copy, this immuneACCESS table keeps in-frame sequences only and misses some clones. Where compared with another copy, unresolved V genes explain less than half of these, and the others have no known cause. D and trimming come from the DNA, and the V and J calls and clone size come from that table. Counted in this sample were about 1.1 million clones; approximately 78% of them appeared once. The top ten hold about 0.52% of the sample.

The CDR3 has 13 amino acids, counting the end cysteine and phenylalanine. CDR3 DNA is the only sequence kept; it has 39 bases, read in frame from the first base. For CDR1 and CDR2, the germline V gene lists MDHEN and SYDVKM. The V and J ends are trimmed by 7 bases and 7 bases, leaving 16 bases between them. Points on this clone: Its recognized antigen is unknown. No qualities accompany the bases; no much larger clone lies one base away.

The donors were healthy, HIV-negative adults with no recently reported acute infections or vaccinations. All donors were Caucasian adults living in Nashville, Tennessee, USA. CD4+ T cells were enriched by magnetic negative selection, after which naive cells were positively selected on CD45RA and the negative fraction was taken as the memory subset. Blood was collected by leukapheresis, and PBMCs were isolated by Ficoll-Histopaque density gradient centrifugation and then cryopreserved in liquid nitrogen vapor phase. Analytical flow cytometry was used to check the purity and quantity of every magnetically sorted T cell population. Genomic DNA was isolated from each sorted fraction and quantified by UV absorbance on a Nanodrop 2000c.

Sequencing input: memory CD4+ T cells from PBMCs. Read against the paper, the sample's cell subset or site label means: CD45RA-negative fraction. The chain is encoded by TRBV28 joined to TRBJ1-2; confidence is insufficient to name the D gene. This sequence originates from a young man in good health. Some clones in this sample may be carry-over from other donors' samples. In nucleotide form, the sequence is TGTGCCAGCACCTCCTCTAGACAATCTGGCTACACCTTC. Its protein product is CASTSSRQSGYTF.